This T cell receptor beta chain was found in a study of cytomegalovirus exposure and HLA in healthy donors. Notes on the study in general: Later analysis revealed greater clonal expansion in HLA-associated TCR beta chains than in equally common others.

Healthy individuals who donated bone marrow served as the donors. Use of 60 Vbeta and 13 Jbeta primers characterized the PCR. The data were produced by immunoSEQ multiplex PCR, yet TCRdb's version contains in-frame clones alone and is incomplete. This sample yields about 98,000 clones, of which 74% are seen a single time; about 1.8% belongs to the top ten. CDR1 and CDR2 (germline): SEHNR, FQNEAQ (reference sequence). This CDR3 has 13 amino acids. V was cut by 2 bases and J by 6 bases, with 10 bases left in between. As for this clone: Its antigen is not known.

The sequence derives from a male donor in good health and CMV-seronegative. This rearrangement joins TRBV7-9 to TRBJ1-1; D is possibly TRBD1 (6 bases). Sequences were obtained from PBMCs. The CDR3 DNA follows: TGTGCCAGCAGCTTACCGGGGGGGCCTGAAGCTTTCTTT. Translation gives CASSLPGGPEAFF.